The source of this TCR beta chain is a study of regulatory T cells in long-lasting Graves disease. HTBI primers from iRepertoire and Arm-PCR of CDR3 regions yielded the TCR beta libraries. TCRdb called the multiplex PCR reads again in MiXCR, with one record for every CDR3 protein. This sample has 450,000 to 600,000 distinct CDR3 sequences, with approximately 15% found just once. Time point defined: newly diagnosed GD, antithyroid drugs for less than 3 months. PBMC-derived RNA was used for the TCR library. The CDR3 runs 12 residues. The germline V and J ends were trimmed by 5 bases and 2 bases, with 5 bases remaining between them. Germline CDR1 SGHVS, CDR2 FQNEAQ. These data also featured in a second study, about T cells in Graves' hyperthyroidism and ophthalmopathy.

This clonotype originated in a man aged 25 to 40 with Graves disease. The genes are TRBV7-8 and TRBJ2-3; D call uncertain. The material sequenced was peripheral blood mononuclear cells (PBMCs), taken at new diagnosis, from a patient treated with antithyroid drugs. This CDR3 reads CASSRATDTQYF. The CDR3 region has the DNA TGTGCCAGCAGCCGAGCCACAGATACGCAGTATTTT.